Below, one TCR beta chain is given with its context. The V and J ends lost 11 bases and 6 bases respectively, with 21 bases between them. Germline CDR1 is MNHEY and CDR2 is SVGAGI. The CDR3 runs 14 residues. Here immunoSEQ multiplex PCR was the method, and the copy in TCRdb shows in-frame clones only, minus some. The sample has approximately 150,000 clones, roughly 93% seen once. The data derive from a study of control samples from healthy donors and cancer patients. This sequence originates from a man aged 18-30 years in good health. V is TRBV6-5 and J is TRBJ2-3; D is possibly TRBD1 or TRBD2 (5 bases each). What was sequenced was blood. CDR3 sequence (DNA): TGTGCCGCTCTAGGGGACGGCGCAACGGATACGCAGTATTTT. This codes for CAALGDGATDTQYF.